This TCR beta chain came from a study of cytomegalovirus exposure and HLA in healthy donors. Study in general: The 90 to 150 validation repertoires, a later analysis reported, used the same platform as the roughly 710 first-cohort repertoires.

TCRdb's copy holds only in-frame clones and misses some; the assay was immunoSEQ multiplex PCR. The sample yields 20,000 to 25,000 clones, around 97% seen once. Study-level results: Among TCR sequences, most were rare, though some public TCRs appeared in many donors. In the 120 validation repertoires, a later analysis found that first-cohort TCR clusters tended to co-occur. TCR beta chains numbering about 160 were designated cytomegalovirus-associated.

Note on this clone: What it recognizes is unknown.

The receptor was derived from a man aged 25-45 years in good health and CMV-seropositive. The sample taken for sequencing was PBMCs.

The CDR3 DNA reads as TGTGCCACCCGACTAGCGGGAGGGCACAATGAGCAGTTCTTC. Its translation is CATRLAGGHNEQFF. The chain combines TRBV7-2 with TRBJ2-1; 14 nucleotides align to TRBD2. The CDR3 extends over 14 amino acids. The V gene's germline CDR1 is SGHTA and CDR2 FQGNSA. The junction had 4 bases not matched to a gene; V was cut back by 10 bases and J by 5 bases. Full variable domain (missing parts from reference TRBV7-2 and TRBJ2-1): GAGVSQSPSNKVTEKGKDVELRCDPISGHTALYWYRQSLGQGLEFLIYFQGNSAPDKSGLPSDRFSAERTGGSVSTLTIQRTQQEDSAVYLCATRLAGGHNEQFFGPGTRLTVL.